A single sample gave rise to the 2 T cell receptor beta chains below, sequenced in a study of beta chain features in type 1 diabetes. What these receptors recognize is not known. TCRB transcripts that were expressed got sequenced, as all of the isolated RNA had been reverse transcribed. Libraries were prepared by immunoSEQ multiplex PCR; TCRdb keeps only in-frame clonotypes and omits some of them. There are 400,000 or so clones in the sample; about 10% occur only once, and 0.6% lies in the top ten. Study findings and constraints: Shortening of TCRB CDR3s, moderate but significant, appeared in all four CD4+ subsets of Type 1 diabetes patients.

Specimen: central memory CD4+ T cells from blood. The receptors come from a man under 40 with type 1 diabetes.

In this sample, this clone turned up a few times. The chain combines TRBV29-1 with TRBJ1-1, with TRBD1 identical over 7 bases. The J segment lost 8 bases and the V segment lost 4 bases, leaving 10 bases of the junction unmatched. Germline V gene sequence: CDR1 SQVTM, CDR2 ANQGSEA. This CDR3 has 13 amino acids. This chain's CDR3 is CSVGTGANTEAFF. CDR3 nucleotides: TGCAGCGTTGGTACAGGGGCGAATACCGAAGCTTTCTTT. The whole variable domain, filled in from reference TRBV29-1 and TRBJ1-1, reads SAVISQKPSRDICQRGTSLTIQCQVDSQVTMMFWYRQQPGQSLTLIATANQGSEATYESGFVIDKFPISRPNLTFSTLTVSNMSPEDSSIYLCSVGTGANTEAFFGQGTRLTVV.

In this sample, this clone turned up a few times. The rearrangement links TRBV5-1 to TRBJ2-1; 9 nucleotides match TRBD2. This CDR3 is built from 16 residues. The germline V gene encodes CDR1 SGHRS and CDR2 YFSETQ. V was clipped by 4 bases and J by 0 bases; unmatched bases: 5. The CDR3 spells CASSGLLAGSYNEQFF. The CDR3 coding sequence is TGCGCCAGCAGCGGATTACTAGCGGGCTCCTACAATGAGCAGTTCTTC.